This T cell receptor beta chain was identified in a study of early stage breast cancer tumors. At the level of the study: Invasive lobular carcinomas made up four of 12 ER+/PR+/HER2- tumors.

Overall study results and limits: Most shared enriched TCRB sequences were commonly generated ones.

With regard to this clone: The antigen is not known. Relative to the germline gene, one junction end is altered; a read error may explain this.

Profiled with immunoSEQ multiplex PCR; TCRdb holds only in-frame clones, not every one. The sample holds around 40,000 clones; 55% to 75% are singletons and the top ten take roughly 7.9%. The germline CDR1 and CDR2 sequences are SSHAT and FNYEAQ (reference sequence). CDR3 size: 17 residues. The chain couples TRBV7-7 to TRBJ2-6; 10 nucleotides align to TRBD1. Sequenced: blood. This receptor was identified in a person aged 50-59 years with breast cancer. CDR3 residues: CASSPGTGVGGANVLTF. The CDR3 bases are TGTGCTAGCAGTCCAGGGACAGGGGTTGGTGGGGCCAACGTCCTGACTTTC. The full variable domain, its missing parts supplied by reference TRBV7-7 and TRBJ2-6, is GAGVSQSPRYKVTKRGQDVTLRCDPISSHATLYWYQQALGQGPEFLTYFNYEAQPDKSGLPSDRFSAERPEGSISTLTIQRTEQRDSAMYRCASSPGTGVGGANVLTFGAGSRLTVL.